This T cell receptor (beta chain) came from a study of T-cell memory formation after mild COVID-19 (dated by TCRdb to the early 2020s). About the investigation overall: TCR sequence clusters from the two donors were found to be largely donor specific. The cohort was made up of two young adult volunteers, one female and one male, who were previously healthy. In a couple of donors, T-cell clones that expanded and contracted after mild COVID-19 were followed by sequencing TCRalpha and TCRbeta repertoires longitudinally.

About this clonotype itself: Its antigen is not yet known. No much larger clone is present one base from it, and per-base qualities are unavailable.

Ficoll-Paque density gradient centrifugation was used to isolate PBMCs. The research as a whole found: From day 15 to 85, contracting clones showed balanced CD4/CD8 phenotypes, whereas a second wave of clones that expanded from day 15 to 37 leaned towards CD4+. Only two mild cases were covered in the study, and larger cohorts including severe cases with pre-infection samples were considered necessary. Contracting CD4+ clones turned up mainly in the CM and EM memory subsets, whereas EMRA was where CD8+ clones were enriched. Some responding clones were detected in pre-infection memory, which suggested that pre-existing cross-reactive memory T cells had joined the SARS-CoV-2 response. SARS-CoV-2 specificity was not confirmed for the second-wave clones peaking on day 37.

The sequencer was an Illumina NovaSeq 6000. TCRalpha and TCRbeta cDNA libraries were built by 5'RACE with constant-segment primers, adding sample barcodes and unique molecular identifiers. RNA was extracted from every sample with Trizol reagent. Libraries were amplified in two PCR steps, with a second sample barcode and Illumina TruSeq adapters added in the second step. Libraries were sequenced on an Illumina NovaSeq with 2 x 150 bp paired-end reads. As for the original processing: The reads were demultiplexed and collapsed into UMI-guided consensus sequences using migec v1.2.7. With mixcr v2.1.11, UMI consensuses were aligned to TRA and TRB V and J templates and assembled into clonotypes. A clonotype was counted as expanded or contracted only when both edgeR and NoisET called the clonotype significant, with the noise models trained on biological replicates. edgeR calls used a false discovery rate-adjusted p below 0.01 and a log2 fold-change threshold of 1. As an exploratory analysis of dynamics, max-normalized trajectories of the 1000 most abundant clonotypes were examined by PCA with hierarchical clustering. Separately sequenced CD4+ and CD8+ repertoires were used to assign a CD4 or CD8 phenotype to each responding clone. The public reads were reanalyzed by TCRdb: fastp trimming at Q25, MiXCR alignment, in-frame beta chains only. Rows merge per CDR3 protein into single entries with the most common DNA and genes. The V and J calls reflect TCRdb's pipeline rather than the authors' work. This sample has about 500,000 distinct CDR3 sequences in its table, and roughly 20% of those were observed once. Jointly, the top ten make up approximately 12% of the sample.

The CDR3 measures 15 amino acids from cysteine to phenylalanine. Only the CDR3 DNA is retained, 45 bases long and in frame from the first base. The junction carries 9 bases between V and J, which are trimmed by 0 bases and 3 bases respectively. The germline V gene sets CDR1 to SGHVS and CDR2 to FQNEAQ. The sample comprised PBMCs or a T cell subset sorted from them (not recorded which). The chain couples TRBV7-8 to TRBJ2-1; the D gene identity is not certain. This receptor was obtained from an adult woman who had mild COVID-19 (a few samples of this study predate the infection). The sample titles of this study are shuffled in the database, so cell type and time point are left out; the donor was told from shared clones. For the CDR3, the sequence is CASSLAHGSYNEQFF. The DNA sequence is as follows: TGTGCCAGCAGCTTAGCGCACGGCAGCTACAATGAGCAGTTCTTC.